This T cell receptor beta chain was retrieved from a study of shared clonotypes between healthy human individuals. The CDR3 consists of 15 residues. Germline CDR1 is MNHEY and CDR2 is SMNVEV (reference sequence). As regards this clone: The antigen remains unidentified. Given a far larger clone just one base away, this is likely a sequencing read error. The sample holds other DNA sequences that translate to the same CDR3.

Findings and caveats of the study: Sequencing depth was a factor that was expected to affect clonotype sharing among donors.

Libraries were prepared by immunoSEQ multiplex PCR; TCRdb keeps only in-frame clonotypes and omits some of them. The sample records hundreds of thousands of clones, roughly four fifths being singletons. Sequenced material: PBMCs. The sequence derives from a woman between 35 and 50 years old in good health. Some clones in this sample may be carry-over from other donors' samples. The rearrangement links TRBV27 to TRBJ2-7; 8 bases align to TRBD2. Written as DNA, the CDR3 is TGTGCCAGTAGTTTTTTTGCGGGAGGCCTTCCGGAGCAGTACTTC. Translation gives CASSFFAGGLPEQYF.